Following are 16 T cell receptor beta chains from one sample sequenced in a study of T-cell memory formation after mild COVID-19. From the 5' RACE reads, TCRdb called clonotypes with MiXCR, one entry per CDR3 protein. The sample yields fewer than 400,000 distinct CDR3 sequences, approximately 13% seen once. The sequenced sample consisted of PBMCs or a T cell subset sorted from them (not recorded which). These receptors were obtained from a man aged 18 to 29 who had mild COVID-19 (a few samples of this study predate the infection). Cell type and time point are not known.

This clonotype has only a few counts. Possible read error: a much larger clone is one base away. The rearrangement uses TRBV7-9 and TRBJ1-1; a weak D match, TRBD1 (5 bases). Germline V gene lookup returns CDR1 SEHNR and CDR2 FQNEAQ (reference sequence). The CDR3 is 11 residues long. Between the trimmed V and J ends, which lost 5 bases and 7 bases, there was a span of 8 bases. The CDR3 bases are TGTGCCAGCAGCCCGGACAATGAAGCTTTCTTT. Translation: CASSPDNEAFF.

This clonotype was counted at least ten times. The chain has TRBV7-2 and TRBJ1-2; D remains ambiguous. This CDR3 has 13 residues. V was clipped by 2 bases and J by 2 bases, with 6 bases between them. The germline V gene encodes CDR1 SGHTA and CDR2 FQGNSA. DNA of the CDR3: TGTGCCAGCAGCTTATCTCCGAACTATGGCTACACCTTC. This codes for CASSLSPNYGYTF.

J is TRBJ1-5 and V is TRBV19; D is undetermined. The CDR3 contains 14 residues. Trimming removed 1 base at V and 4 bases at J, with 8 bases between. Germline lookup yields CDR1 LNHDA and CDR2 SQIVND (reference sequence). CDR3 region: CASSIGRSNQPQHF. As DNA, the CDR3 is TGTGCCAGTAGTATAGGGAGGAGTAATCAGCCCCAGCATTTT.

This clonotype was recorded at least ten times. This chain links TRBV12-5 with TRBJ2-3, with D hard to call. The V and J ends lost 5 bases and 5 bases respectively, with 17 bases between them. Germline CDR1 and CDR2: LGHNT and FRNRAP. CDR3 size: 15 residues. This chain's CDR3 is CASGRSSLPGDTQYF. The CDR3 bases are TGTGCTAGTGGTAGGTCCTCCTTACCCGGAGATACGCAGTATTTT. The entire variable domain, with the rest obtained from reference TRBV12-5 and TRBJ2-3, is as follows: DARVTQTPRHKVTEMGQEVTMRCQPILGHNTVFWYRQTMMQGLELLAYFRNRAPLDDSGMPKDRFSAEMPDATLATLKIQPSEPRDSAVYFCASGRSSLPGDTQYFGPGTRLTVL.

This rearrangement joins TRBV4-1 to TRBJ1-5, with a tentative D call TRBD1 (5 bases). The V gene lost 0 bases and the J gene lost 6 bases, with 12 bases spanning the gap. This CDR3 contains 15 residues. Germline CDR1 is MGHRA and CDR2 is YSYEKL. The CDR3 sequence is CASSQDAGSGQPQHF. As DNA, the CDR3 is TGCGCCAGCAGCCAAGATGCAGGGTCGGGTCAGCCCCAGCATTTT.

This clonotype has a handful of counts. V is TRBV5-8 and J is TRBJ1-1, with TRBD1 as a possible D gene (6 bases). The CDR3 has 16 amino acids. Germline CDR1 is SGHTS and CDR2 is YDEGEE. V lost 4 bases and J 0 bases, leaving 16 bases between the germline ends. CDR3 coding DNA: TGTGCCAGCAGCAAATTGCGGGACACTTTGAACACTGAAGCTTTCTTT. Translated, it gives CASSKLRDTLNTEAFF.

This clonotype was detected only a few times. The chain recombines TRBV5-1 with TRBJ1-2; 10 bases line up with TRBD1. The CDR3 extends over 18 amino acids. Germline V gives CDR1 SGHRS, CDR2 YFSETQ. Trimming at V came to 0 bases and at J to 2 bases, leaving 10 bases not matched to a gene. CDR3 residues: CASSLDPGQGWVNYGYTF. The DNA of the CDR3 is TGCGCCAGCAGCTTGGACCCGGGACAGGGGTGGGTCAACTATGGCTACACCTTC.

This clonotype appeared a few times. The CDR3 sequence: CASSPPGHGYTF. In DNA form, the CDR3 reads TGTGCCAGCTCACCTCCGGGACATGGCTACACCTTC. The rearrangement joins TRBV18 to TRBJ1-2; tentative D call: TRBD1 (5 bases). Per germline, CDR1 KGHSH and CDR2 LQKENI. This CDR3 contains 12 residues. V gave up 3 bases and J gave up 6 bases, with 8 bases separating them.

The DNA for the CDR3 is TGTGCCAGCAGTCCGCCAGACAGACCCTACGAGCAGTACGTC. Protein: CASSPPDRPYEQYV. The chain recombines TRBV12-3 or TRBV12-4 with TRBJ2-7; a possible D gene is TRBD1 (5 bases). The CDR3 covers 14 residues. With 5 bases removed from V and 2 bases from J, the gap between germline ends came to 13 bases.

This clonotype was counted a few times. This sequence joins TRBV20-1 and TRBJ2-1; D possibly corresponds to TRBD1 (8 bases). This CDR3 spans 18 amino acids. Germline assignment: CDR1 DFQATT and CDR2 SNEGSKA (reference sequence). V lost 1 base and J lost 0, with 19 bases in between. DNA for the CDR3: TGCAGTGCTAGAGGGACAGGGAGTCGGGGGGCCTCCTACAATGAGCAGTTCTTC. This gives the protein CSARGTGSRGASYNEQFF.

At least ten counts were recorded for this clonotype. The rearrangement uses TRBV5-1 and TRBJ2-2; TRBD2 is a possible D gene (5 bases). Germline lookup yields CDR1 SGHRS and CDR2 YFSETQ. V shed 1 base and J shed 4 bases, with 8 bases lying between them. The CDR3 length is 14 residues. In DNA, the CDR3 is TGCGCCAGCAGCTTGCGGGGATCCACCGGGGAGCTGTTTTTT. It yields the protein CASSLRGSTGELFF. The whole variable domain, filled in from reference TRBV5-1 and TRBJ2-2, reads KAGVTQTPRYLIKTRGQQVTLSCSPISGHRSVSWYQQTPGQGLQFLFEYFSETQRNKGNFPGRFSGRQFSNSRSEMNVSTLELGDSALYLCASSLRGSTGELFFGEGSRLTVL.

This clonotype showed up just a few times. The chain joins TRBV7-2 to TRBJ1-6; D remains unclear. This CDR3 contains 15 residues. CDR1 SGHTA and CDR2 FQGNSA come from the germline V gene. Between the trimmed V and J ends, which lost 0 bases and 7 bases, there was a span of 10 bases. The CDR3 loop is CASSLAPGPNSPLHF. In DNA form, the CDR3 reads TGTGCCAGCAGCTTAGCCCCAGGCCCGAATTCACCCCTCCACTTT. Drawing the rest from reference TRBV7-2 and TRBJ1-6, the complete variable domain is GAGVSQSPSNKVTEKGKDVELRCDPISGHTALYWYRQSLGQGLEFLIYFQGNSAPDKSGLPSDRFSAERTGGSVSTLTIQRTQQEDSAVYLCASSLAPGPNSPLHFGNGTRLTVT.

DNA of the CDR3: TGTGCCAGCAGCAAAGCTACGATCCGGCGGGCCCCTGTGGAAGCTTTCTTT. Translated, it gives CASSKATIRRAPVEAFF. V and J are TRBV21-1 and TRBJ1-1; TRBD1, as called in the table, went unchecked against the DNA. TRBV21-1 is noted as a pseudogene. The CDR3 runs to 17 residues.

The chain employs TRBV7-9 and TRBJ2-3, with a tentative D call TRBD1 (6 bases). The CDR3 consists of 14 residues. Germline assignment: CDR1 SEHNR and CDR2 FQNEAQ (reference sequence). The germline V and J ends were trimmed by 1 base and 4 bases, with 9 bases remaining between them. CDR3: CASSLETGADTQYF. The CDR3 bases are TGTGCCAGCAGCTTAGAGACAGGAGCAGATACGCAGTATTTT.

The genes are TRBV7-6 and TRBJ2-1; D tentatively fits TRBD1 or TRBD2 (6 bases each). Trimming took off 2 bases at V and 6 bases at J, with 11 bases between the two ends. Germline CDR1 SGHVS, CDR2 FNYEAQ. CDR3 length: 14 amino acids. CDR3 sequence reads: CASSLTGRINEQFF. The CDR3 DNA reads TGTGCCAGCAGCTTAACAGGGAGGATCAATGAGCAGTTCTTC.

This clonotype was observed a few times. The rearrangement uses TRBV12-5 and TRBJ1-4; tentative D call: TRBD1 (6 bases). The CDR3 is 15 amino acids. Trimming removed 6 bases at V and 5 bases at J, with 16 bases between. Germline lookup yields CDR1 LGHNT and CDR2 FRNRAP. Here the CDR3 reads CASGTLQGWNEKLFF. The CDR3 bases are TGTGCTAGTGGCACTCTACAGGGTTGGAATGAAAAACTGTTTTTT.